This TCR beta chain is from a study of T cells after yellow fever vaccination (dated by TCRdb to the late 2010s). Regarding the study in general: The SMART-Seq v4 Ultra Low Input RNA kit was used to prepare libraries from fractions with low cell numbers. Two healthy male donors, one aged 18 to 30 and one aged 30 to 39 years, were included in the cohort. Bulk TCR alpha and beta repertoires were sequenced longitudinally to track T-cell clones before and after primary and booster YFV17D yellow fever vaccination. Blood was drawn at multiple timepoints before and after primary and secondary immunization, with bulk PBMC replicates and cell subsets isolated.

Interpreted using the paper, the treatment or condition label stands for: live attenuated yellow fever vaccine strain. At every blood-draw timepoint, two biological replicates of bulk PBMCs were collected. PBMCs were isolated from peripheral blood using a standard Ficoll-Paque protocol. TriZol was used to extract RNA from bulk PBMCs, CD4 and CD8 fractions, and dextramer-positive and dextramer-negative fractions. V is shortened by 3 bases, J by 0 bases, and the region joining them spans 5 bases. As encoded in the germline V gene, CDR1 is KGHSH while CDR2 is LQKENI. The CDR3 has 13 amino acids, counting the end cysteine and phenylalanine. The retained sequence is limited to the CDR3, 39 bases, with the frame set at the first base. There are many counts of this clonotype. The clone's antigen remains unknown. Base qualities are not recorded, but no much larger clone differs from it by a single base. Instrument used: Illumina NovaSeq 6000. TCR cDNA was made using 5'RACE template switching, a step that added a universal primer site and unique molecular identifiers. Priming for cDNA synthesis came from both the TCR alpha and TCR beta constant segments. Two PCR steps were used to amplify libraries, with sample barcodes and sequencing adapters being added in the second step. Sequencing of libraries was performed on Illumina HiSeq 2500 (2x100 bp) or NovaSeq (2x150 bp). In the paper's pipeline: Demultiplexing of reads and collapsing into UMI consensus sequences were performed with MIGEC, and V(D)J alignment was carried out with MiXCR. Clonotypes responding to the vaccine were identified with edgeR on replicate PBMC samples, with the criteria of FDR below 0.01 and a log2 fold change above 5 up to day 15. Each bulk clonotype received a CD4 or CD8 identity based on whether the sequenced CD4 or CD8 repertoire contained that clonotype at higher abundance. The raw public reads went through TCRdb reprocessing: fastp at Q25, MiXCR clone calling, in-frame beta chains kept. Rows are unified per CDR3 protein, each entry keeping the most common DNA and genes. TCRdb assigned the V and J calls; the authors' analysis was not used. The sample records fewer than 350,000 distinct CDR3 sequences, around 4% of which are singletons. The ten top clones hold about 20% of the sample.

The full study reports these points: After the booster, most clones that had expanded after primary vaccination were detected again (around 95% of CD4 and around nine tenths of CD8), suggesting broad maintenance of memory. The secondary T-cell response was weaker than the primary response but faster, peaking on day 5 instead of day 15. A small share of clonotypes was detected in both CD4 and CD8 compartments, with the overlap likely arising from convergent recombination. FACS-sorted repertoires could contain abundant contaminating clonotypes from the bulk population, so computational filtering was required. Only a couple of donors were included in the study, so the extent to which the findings can be generalized is limited.

Sequenced material: PBMCs, taken on the day of the yellow fever booster vaccination. The sequence links TRBV18 to TRBJ2-5; the D gene is not confidently resolved. The source is a man younger than 35 who received the YFV17D yellow fever vaccine. The CDR3 loop reads CASSPMDQETQYF. The nucleotide sequence is TGTGCCAGCTCACCGATGGACCAAGAGACCCAGTACTTC. The full variable domain, with segments outside the CDR3 supplied by the reference TRBV18 and TRBJ2-5 proteins, appears as NAGVMQNPRHLVRRRGQEARLRCSPMKGHSHVYWYRQLPEEGLKFMVYLQKENIIDESGMPKERFSAEFPKEGPSILRIQQVVRGDSAAYFCASSPMDQETQYFGPGTRLLVL.